This T cell receptor (beta chain) was observed in a study of shared clonotypes between healthy human individuals. Study observations and caveats: Shared clonotypes: about 5.3% naive CD4, about 4% naive CD8, over 2% memory CD4, approximately 0.37% memory CD8. Relative to memory subsets, naive subsets generally showed larger estimated richness.

TCRdb's table, derived via immunoSEQ multiplex PCR, lists solely in-frame clones and lacks some. The table lists about 2 million clones, 85% to 95% of them singletons. In regard to this clone: The antigen remains unidentified.

V was clipped by 8 bases and J by 3 bases, with 14 bases between them. Per the germline V gene, CDR1 is GTSNPN and CDR2 is SVGIG (reference sequence). The CDR3 loop spans 12 amino acids. It was into CD45RA+ naive and CD45RA-negative memory subsets that the CD4+ cells were split. The sequenced sample consisted of naive CD4+ T cells sorted from blood. Specified subset: CD45RA+ positively selected. The chain carries TRBV30 and TRBJ2-7; either TRBD1 or TRBD2 may supply D (5 bases each). This TCR derives from a man younger than 30 in good health. CDR3 DNA sequence: TGTGCCGCCGCCCGGGGCTTCTACGAGCAGTACTTC. It translates to CAAARGFYEQYF.